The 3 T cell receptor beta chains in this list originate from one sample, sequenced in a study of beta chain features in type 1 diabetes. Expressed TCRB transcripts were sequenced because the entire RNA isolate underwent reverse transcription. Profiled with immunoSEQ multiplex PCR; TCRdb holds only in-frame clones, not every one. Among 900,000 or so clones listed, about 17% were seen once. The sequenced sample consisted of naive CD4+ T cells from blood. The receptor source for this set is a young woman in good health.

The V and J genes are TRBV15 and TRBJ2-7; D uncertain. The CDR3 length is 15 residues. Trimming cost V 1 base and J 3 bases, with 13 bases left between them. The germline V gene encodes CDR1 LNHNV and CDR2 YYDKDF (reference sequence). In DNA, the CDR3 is TGTGCCACCAGCAGAGGACGGCGCGGTATCTACGAGCAGTACTTC. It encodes CATSRGRRGIYEQYF.

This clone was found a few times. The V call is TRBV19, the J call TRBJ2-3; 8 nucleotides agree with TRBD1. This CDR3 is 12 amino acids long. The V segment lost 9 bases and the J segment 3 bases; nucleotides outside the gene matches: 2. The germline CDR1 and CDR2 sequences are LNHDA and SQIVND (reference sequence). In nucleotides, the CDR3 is TGTGCCAGCCGACAGGGGACAGATACGCAGTATTTT. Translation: CASRQGTDTQYF.

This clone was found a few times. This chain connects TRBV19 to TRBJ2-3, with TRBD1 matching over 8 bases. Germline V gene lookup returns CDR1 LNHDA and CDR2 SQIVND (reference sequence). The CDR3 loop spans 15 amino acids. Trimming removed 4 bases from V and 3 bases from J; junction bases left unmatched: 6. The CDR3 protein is CASSKDRVSTDTQYF. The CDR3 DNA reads TGTGCCAGTAGTAAGGACAGGGTGTCTACAGATACGCAGTATTTT.